A single TCR beta chain is shown here with its context. Its antigen is still unknown. It has no much larger one-base neighbor in the sample; base qualities were not kept. The data derive from a study of OX40 agonist ivuxolimab in advanced cancers. For context, the study as a whole: The costimulatory receptor OX40 (CD134) was targeted by ivuxolimab, a fully human IgG2 agonistic monoclonal antibody. Intravenous ivuxolimab was administered to patients every 2 weeks at six dose levels: 0.01, 0.1, 0.3, 1.5, 3 and 10 mg/kg. Of the approximately 50 patients in dose escalation, some 20 had hepatocellular carcinoma, about 15 had melanoma, 9 had renal cell carcinoma and 9 had head and neck cancer. In the dose-escalation cohort, more than 75% of patients were male, and the mean age was roughly 60 years, with a range of about 23 to 90. Patients were allowed to have had prior anti-PD-1, anti-PD-L1 or anti-CTLA-4 therapy, and 30% to 40% of the dose-escalation patients had previously received checkpoint inhibitors. Partial responses occurred in three dose-escalation patients, of whom one had hepatocellular carcinoma and two had cutaneous melanoma. Peripheral TCRbeta sequencing aimed to test whether ivuxolimab altered TCR sequence diversity and caused clonal T-cell expansion. The paper covers the monotherapy dose-escalation part of the phase I ivuxolimab trial, which included N = 52 patients. Study-wide conclusions, independent of this receptor: At doses from 0.1 to 3.0 mg/kg, clonal expansion was seen in both CD4+ and CD8+ blood T cells between baseline and week 6. Which antigens the clonally expanded peripheral T cells were specific for was not determined. After ivuxolimab, more expanded clones were found on average in CD8+ T cells than in CD4+ T cells. In the 0.1-3.0 mg/kg groups, partial responders were among the patients with the lowest normalized peripheral clonal expansion, particularly in CD8+ T cells. Low levels of normalized T-cell clonal expansion were also shown by some nonresponding patients.

The trial excluded patients who had a history of autoimmune disease or who were on systemic immunosuppression. Peripheral blood for TCR sequencing was collected from all dose cohorts at baseline, on cycle 4 day 1, and on cycle 7 day 1. The samples were drawn from a first-in-human, open-label, multicenter phase I dose-escalation trial of ivuxolimab. Adults with locally advanced or metastatic melanoma, renal cell, hepatocellular, or head and neck squamous cell carcinoma were enrolled in the trial. Before TCR sequencing, CD4+ and CD8+ T cells were separately sorted from peripheral blood. For sequencing of the TCRbeta CDR3 region, genomic DNA was extracted from the sorted cells. The immunoSEQ Assay was used for sequencing of TCRbeta CDR3 regions. Not all clones reach the TCRdb copy of this immuneACCESS table, which keeps in-frame sequences only. Checked studies attribute under half of the gap to unresolved V genes and leave the rest unexplained. The sample has about 62,000 clones on record, 79% of them singletons. Approximately 11% of the sample rests with the top ten.

The sequencing used CD4+ or CD8+ T cells sorted from blood, collected in a trial of the OX40 agonist ivuxolimab. The TCR sequence derives from an adult with an advanced solid tumor such as melanoma, head and neck, liver or kidney cancer.

The CDR3 region reads CASSQKQGGSEAFF. The nucleotide sequence is TGTGCCAGCTCACAAAAACAAGGGGGATCCGAAGCTTTCTTT. The sequence is built from TRBV18 and TRBJ1-1; the D region possibly corresponds to TRBD1 (6 bases align). The CDR3, cysteine through phenylalanine, is 14 amino acids long. The only DNA kept is the CDR3, 42 bases in frame from the first base. CDR1 KGHSH and CDR2 LQKENI were looked up in the germline V gene. Deletion took 4 bases off V and 8 bases off J, with a span of 17 bases between the germline ends. Here the CDR3 is joined to the reference TRBV18 and TRBJ1-1 genes, and the full variable domain is: NAGVMQNPRHLVRRRGQEARLRCSPMKGHSHVYWYRQLPEEGLKFMVYLQKENIIDESGMPKERFSAEFPKEGPSILRIQQVVRGDSAAYFCASSQKQGGSEAFFGQGTRLTVV.